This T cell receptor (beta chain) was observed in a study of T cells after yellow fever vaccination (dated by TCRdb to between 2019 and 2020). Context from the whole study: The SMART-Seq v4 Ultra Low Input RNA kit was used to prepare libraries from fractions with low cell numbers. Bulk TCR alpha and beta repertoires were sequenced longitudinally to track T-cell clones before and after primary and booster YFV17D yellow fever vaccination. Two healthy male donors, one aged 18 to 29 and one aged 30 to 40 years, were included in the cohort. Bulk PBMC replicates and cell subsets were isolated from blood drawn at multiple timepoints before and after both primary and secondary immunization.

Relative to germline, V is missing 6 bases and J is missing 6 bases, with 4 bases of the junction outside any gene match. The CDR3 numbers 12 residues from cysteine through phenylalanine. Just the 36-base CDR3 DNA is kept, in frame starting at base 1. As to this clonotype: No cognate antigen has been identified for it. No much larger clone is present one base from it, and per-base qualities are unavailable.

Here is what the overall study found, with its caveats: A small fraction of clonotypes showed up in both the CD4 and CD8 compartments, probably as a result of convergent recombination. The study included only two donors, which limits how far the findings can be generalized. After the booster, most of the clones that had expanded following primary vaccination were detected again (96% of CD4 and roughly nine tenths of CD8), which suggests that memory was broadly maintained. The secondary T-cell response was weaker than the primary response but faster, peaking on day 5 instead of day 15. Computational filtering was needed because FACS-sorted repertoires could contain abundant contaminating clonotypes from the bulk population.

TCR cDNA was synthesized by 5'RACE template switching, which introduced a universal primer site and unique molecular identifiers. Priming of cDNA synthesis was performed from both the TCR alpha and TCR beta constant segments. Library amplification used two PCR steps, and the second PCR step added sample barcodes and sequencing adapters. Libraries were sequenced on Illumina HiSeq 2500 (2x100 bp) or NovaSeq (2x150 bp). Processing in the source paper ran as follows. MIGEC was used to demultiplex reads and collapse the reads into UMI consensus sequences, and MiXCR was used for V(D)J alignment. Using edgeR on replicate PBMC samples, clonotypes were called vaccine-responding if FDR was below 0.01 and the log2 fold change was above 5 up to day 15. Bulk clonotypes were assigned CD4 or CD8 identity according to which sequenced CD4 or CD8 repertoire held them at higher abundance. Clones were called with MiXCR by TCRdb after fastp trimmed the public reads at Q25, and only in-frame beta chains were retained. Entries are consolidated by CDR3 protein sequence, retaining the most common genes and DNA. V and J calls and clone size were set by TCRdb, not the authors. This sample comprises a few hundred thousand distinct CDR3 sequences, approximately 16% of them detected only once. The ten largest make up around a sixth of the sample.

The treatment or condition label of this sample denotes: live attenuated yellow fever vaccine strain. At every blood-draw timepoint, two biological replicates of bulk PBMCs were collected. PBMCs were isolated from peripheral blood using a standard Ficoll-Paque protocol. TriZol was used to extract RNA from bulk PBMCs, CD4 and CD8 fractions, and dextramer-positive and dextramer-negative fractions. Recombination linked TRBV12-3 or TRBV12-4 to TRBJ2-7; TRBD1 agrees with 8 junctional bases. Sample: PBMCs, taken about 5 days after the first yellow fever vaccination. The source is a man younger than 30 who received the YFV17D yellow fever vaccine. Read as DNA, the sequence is TGTGCCAGCAGGACAGGGGCTGCCGAGCAGTACTTC. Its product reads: CASRTGAAEQYF.